Following are 23 T cell receptor beta chains from one sample sequenced in a study of shared clonotypes between healthy human individuals. Measured with immunoSEQ multiplex PCR; TCRdb has only the in-frame clones, and not every one. The table records some 2.4 million clones, approximately 93% of them present only once. Sequenced sample: naive CD4+ T cells from PBMCs. Indicated subset: CD45RA+ positively selected. The receptors derive from a man aged 18 to 30 in good health. Some clones in this sample may be carry-over from other donors' samples.

This clone was observed once. This chain uses TRBV2 with TRBJ1-1; 7 nucleotides match TRBD1. The CDR3 is 14 amino acids. Germline-derived CDR1 and CDR2 are SNHLY and FYNNEI. V shed 6 bases, J shed 2 bases, and the junction held 6 bases outside the gene matches. The DNA for the CDR3 is TGTGCCAGCAGGACCGGGACAGACAACACTGAAGCTTTCTTT. Amino acid sequence: CASRTGTDNTEAFF.

With respect to this clone: This sample includes further DNA sequences coding for the same CDR3. The rearrangement uses TRBV4-3 and TRBJ1-2; D gene uncertain. CDR1 is LGHNA, CDR2 YSLEER, per germline. V was cut by 1 base and J by 4 bases, with 4 bases left in between. The CDR3 length is 12 residues. The chain's CDR3 is CASSQVGYGYTF. The CDR3 nucleotides read TGCGCCAGCAGCCAAGTCGGCTATGGCTACACCTTC.

This rearrangement joins TRBV7-9 to TRBJ1-4, with TRBD1 matching 8 bases. Trimming removed 3 bases from V and 8 bases from J; junction bases left unmatched: 8. Germline-derived CDR1 and CDR2 are SEHNR and FQNEAQ (reference sequence). The CDR3 is made up of 15 amino acids. The CDR3 is CASSFTGTGDEKLFF. In nucleotides, the CDR3 is TGTGCCAGCAGCTTTACTGGGACAGGCGACGAAAAACTGTTTTTT.

The chain links TRBV29-1 to TRBJ2-1, with D maybe TRBD2 (6 bases). Trimming removed 5 bases at V and 2 bases at J, with 13 bases between. CDR1 SQVTM and CDR2 ANQGSEA come from the germline V gene. There are 14 residues in the CDR3. The CDR3 protein is CSVRRGSAYNEQFF. Here the CDR3 DNA reads TGCAGCGTTCGGAGGGGTAGCGCCTACAATGAGCAGTTCTTC.

The chain links TRBV5-6 to TRBJ1-1; TRBD1 might be the D (5 bases). From germline, CDR1 is SGHDT and CDR2 YYEEEE. V was cut by 7 bases and J by 4 bases, with 11 bases left in between. CDR3 size: 12 residues. In nucleotides, the CDR3 is TGTGCCAGCGTCCGGGACGGCACTGAAGCTTTCTTT. It encodes CASVRDGTEAFF.

The chain links TRBV7-9 to TRBJ2-1; maybe TRBD1 (6 bases). The germline CDR1 and CDR2 sequences are SEHNR and FQNEAQ (reference sequence). The V end lost 3 bases, the J end lost 0 bases, and 9 bases lay between the germline ends. The length of the CDR3 is 15 residues. As DNA, the CDR3 is TGTGCCAGCAGCTTTGCGGACAGCTCCTACAATGAGCAGTTCTTC. Translated: CASSFADSSYNEQFF.

The chain is built from TRBV19 and TRBJ1-5; D gene ambiguous. CDR1 LNHDA and CDR2 SQIVND come from the germline V gene (reference sequence). The CDR3 is 13 amino acids. V was cut by 6 bases and J by 0 bases, with 6 bases left in between. In nucleotides, the CDR3 is TGTGCCAGTAGGGACGTTAGCAATCAGCCCCAGCATTTT. This encodes CASRDVSNQPQHF.

The chain recombines TRBV29-1 with TRBJ2-2; either TRBD1 or TRBD2 may fit D (5 bases each). There are 14 residues in the CDR3. V was trimmed by 7 bases and J by 5 bases, leaving 17 bases between them. Germline-derived CDR1 and CDR2 are SQVTM and ANQGSEA. CDR3 nucleotides: TGCAGCGCCGCTGAGGGACCTAGTACCGGGGAGCTGTTTTTT. Protein: CSAAEGPSTGELFF.

V usage is TRBV28 and J usage is TRBJ1-1, with a tentative D call TRBD1 (6 bases). Germline V gene lookup returns CDR1 MDHEN and CDR2 SYDVKM. CDR3 length: 15 amino acids. V lost 6 bases to trimming and J lost 1 base, with 15 bases between them. This chain's CDR3 is CASSRTSRGNTEAFF. The CDR3 bases are TGTGCCAGCAGCCGGACGTCCAGGGGGAACACTGAAGCTTTCTTT.

Regarding this clone: This specimen includes other DNA sequences encoding the same CDR3. V gene TRBV2 combines with J gene TRBJ1-5; D is ambiguous. Germline V CDR1 and CDR2: SNHLY, FYNNEI. Trimming removed 6 bases from V and 0 bases from J, with 3 bases in between. The CDR3 runs 12 residues. CDR3 region: CASSNSNQPQHF. CDR3 DNA: TGTGCCAGCAGCAATAGCAATCAGCCCCAGCATTTT.

The chain uses TRBV2 and TRBJ2-4; D might be TRBD1 or TRBD2, each matching 5 bases. The CDR3 runs to 12 residues. In germline, CDR1 is SNHLY, CDR2 FYNNEI. Trimming took off 7 bases at V and 5 bases at J, with 9 bases between the two ends. Written as DNA, the CDR3 is TGTGCCAGCACAGGGAGCGAAAACATTCAGTACTTC. This sequence encodes CASTGSENIQYF.

V gene TRBV11-2 combines with J gene TRBJ2-3; TRBD2 aligns across 13 bases. Germline V gene sequence: CDR1 SGHAT, CDR2 FQNNGV. V shed 5 bases and J 8 bases; nucleotides not matched to a gene: 7. The CDR3 runs 15 residues. CDR3 region: CASSTGLAGSGTQYF. The CDR3 bases are TGTGCCAGCAGCACGGGACTAGCGGGGTCGGGTACGCAGTATTTT.

This clone was seen only a few times. J is TRBJ1-1 and V is TRBV5-6, with D maybe TRBD1 (5 bases). This CDR3 contains 13 residues. CDR1 is SGHDT, CDR2 YYEEEE, per germline. Between the trimmed V and J ends, which lost 7 bases and 4 bases, there was a span of 14 bases. Written as DNA, the CDR3 is TGTGCCAGCGTTCGAAGGGGAGGCACTGAAGCTTTCTTT. As protein: CASVRRGGTEAFF.

This chain connects TRBV2 to TRBJ2-1, with D possibly TRBD1 on 6 matching bases. V was trimmed by 6 bases and J by 3 bases, leaving 24 bases between them. Germline CDR1 SNHLY, CDR2 FYNNEI. The CDR3 sequence is 18 residues long. The CDR3 sequence: CASRPEGWGHDGYNEQFF. The CDR3 DNA follows: TGTGCCAGCAGGCCCGAAGGCTGGGGGCATGATGGCTACAATGAGCAGTTCTTC.

Concerning this clone: Different DNA sequences within this sample yield the same CDR3. The V call is TRBV7-2, the J call TRBJ2-1; D unresolved. Germline V gene lookup returns CDR1 SGHTA and CDR2 FQGNSA. The CDR3 spans 11 residues. V was clipped by 0 bases and J by 10 bases, with 4 bases between them. The CDR3 nucleotides are TGTGCCAGCAGCTTAGCGTACGAGCAGTTCTTC. Its translation is CASSLAYEQFF.

This chain connects TRBV6-6 to TRBJ1-1; 9 bases agree with TRBD1. CDR3 length equals 13 residues. Germline CDR1 reads MNHNY; CDR2 reads SVGAGI (reference sequence). V gave up 9 bases and J gave up 3 bases; unmatched junction bases: 5. The chain's CDR3 is CARERTGDTEAFF. The CDR3 nucleotides are TGTGCCAGGGAGAGGACAGGGGACACTGAAGCTTTCTTT.

Of note for this clone: Within the sample, other DNA sequences also encode this same CDR3. V and J are TRBV6-5 and TRBJ2-5, with D uncertain. V dropped 3 bases and J dropped 5 bases, with 4 bases sitting between them. Germline V gene data show CDR1 as MNHEY and CDR2 as SVGAGI. CDR3 length equals 11 residues. CDR3 sequence (DNA): TGTGCCAGCAGTTATCTTGAGACCCAGTACTTC. Protein: CASSYLETQYF.

The rearrangement joins TRBV7-9 to TRBJ2-7; possible D gene TRBD2, 6 bases. This CDR3 is 14 amino acids long. Germline lookup yields CDR1 SEHNR and CDR2 FQNEAQ (reference sequence). The ends were cut back, 2 bases at V and 2 bases at J, with 10 bases in the middle. This chain's CDR3 is CASSLLGGTYEQYF. The CDR3 DNA follows: TGTGCCAGCAGCTTACTCGGGGGAACCTACGAGCAGTACTTC.

CDR3 loop: CASSRRPTGFSGNTIYF. The CDR3 DNA is TGTGCCAGCAGCCGCCGCCCGACAGGGTTCTCTGGAAACACCATATATTTT. V usage is TRBV7-9 and J usage is TRBJ1-3, with TRBD1 identical over 7 bases. The CDR3 extends over 17 amino acids. Germline CDR1 is SEHNR and CDR2 is FQNEAQ (reference sequence). The J segment lost 0 bases and the V segment lost 5 bases, leaving 10 bases of the junction unmatched.

In this sample, this clone turned up once. The chain has TRBV15 and TRBJ1-1, with D uncertain. V was pared by 1 base and J by 4 bases, with 10 bases between. From germline, CDR1 is LNHNV and CDR2 YYDKDF (reference sequence). This CDR3 is built from 14 residues. CDR3 DNA sequence: TGTGCCACCAGCAGAGCAGGTACTGGCACTGAAGCTTTCTTT. Protein: CATSRAGTGTEAFF.

V usage is TRBV14 and J usage is TRBJ1-2; 8 bases fit TRBD1. The CDR3 spans 14 residues. V was pared by 7 bases and J by 2 bases, with 6 bases of the junction left unmatched. Germline assignment: CDR1 SGHDN and CDR2 FVKESK. The CDR3 is CASTRGDRNYGYTF. CDR3 nucleotide sequence: TGTGCCAGCACTCGAGGGGACAGGAACTATGGCTACACCTTC.

This chain's CDR3 is CASSAGTSRAYYNEQFF. As DNA, the CDR3 is TGTGCCAGCAGCGCTGGGACTAGCAGGGCCTACTACAATGAGCAGTTCTTC. The chain recombines TRBV9 with TRBJ2-1, with TRBD2 identical over 9 bases. The germline V gene encodes CDR1 SGDLS and CDR2 YYNGEE. CDR3 length: 17 amino acids. Germline trimming cut 3 bases from V and 3 bases from J; bases unmatched to any gene: 10. Based on the CDR3 plus reference TRBV9 and TRBJ2-1, the full variable domain is DSGVTQTPKHLITATGQRVTLRCSPRSGDLSVYWYQQSLDQGLQFLIQYYNGEERAKGNILERFSAQQFPDLHSELNLSSLELGDSALYFCASSAGTSRAYYNEQFFGPGTRLTVL.

This chain joins TRBV6-6 and TRBJ2-1; 10 bases are shared with TRBD2. With 5 bases clipped from V and 9 bases from J, the junction kept 7 bases outside the gene matches. Germline values: CDR1 MNHNY, CDR2 SVGAGI (reference sequence). The CDR3 totals 14 residues. The CDR3 bases are TGTGCCAGCAGTCAAGCGGGAGGGGGGGCTGAGCAGTTCTTC. Its translation is CASSQAGGGAEQFF.